Included here is one T cell receptor beta chain sequence, with context. Its specificity is unknown. The record originates from a study of cytomegalovirus exposure and HLA in healthy donors. This PCR relied on a set of 60 Vbeta primers and 13 Jbeta primers. Sequencing was performed with immunoSEQ multiplex PCR; in TCRdb, only in-frame clones are kept and a portion is missing. The sample contains under 95,000 clones, roughly 80% of which appear only once. Regarding the study as a whole: In a later analysis, CMV-associated beta chains were mostly HLA-associated, it appeared. A later analysis reportedly identified an Asian-associated ancestry cluster as carrying fewer N-insertions than the roughly 720-donor mean. Rarity held for most TCR sequences, but there were some public TCRs that occurred in many donors.

Trimming shortened V by 5 bases and J by 7 bases, and 17 bases separated the two germline ends. The germline V gene encodes CDR1 SGHTA and CDR2 FQGTGA. CDR3 size: 14 residues. The chain couples TRBV7-3 to TRBJ1-2; TRBD1 might be the D (6 bases). Sequenced input: PBMCs. The source is a male donor in good health and CMV-seronegative. CDR3 amino acids: CASSPGGGRSGYTF. CDR3 sequence (DNA): TGTGCCAGCAGCCCGGGCGGGGGGCGAAGTGGCTACACCTTC.